Presented here are 9 T cell receptor beta chains from one specimen sequenced in a study of response to subunit inactivated influenza vaccine. TCRdb reprocessed the RT-PCR reads with MiXCR, giving one entry per CDR3 protein. Of approximately 680,000 distinct CDR3 sequences listed, around 14% are singletons. Sequencing was performed on PBMCs from blood, taken roughly 13 days after vaccination. The receptors here all came from a man aged 50 or older who received an inactivated influenza vaccine.

This clonotype was observed a handful of times. V usage is TRBV12-3 or TRBV12-4 and J usage is TRBJ1-6; D is possibly TRBD1 (6 bases). V was pared by 5 bases and J by 7 bases, with 15 bases between. The CDR3 consists of 15 residues. As DNA, the CDR3 is TGTGCCAGCAGTGGGCCAGGGGTTGGGAATTCACCCCTCCACTTT. This encodes CASSGPGVGNSPLHF.

The CDR3 protein is CASSPYRAQGANVLTF. As DNA, the CDR3 is TGTGCCAGCTCACCATACAGGGCACAAGGGGCCAACGTCCTGACTTTC. The V call is TRBV18, the J call TRBJ2-6; a weak D match, TRBD1 (6 bases). Germline lookup yields CDR1 KGHSH and CDR2 LQKENI. The V end was cut by 2 bases, the J end by 4 bases, with 12 bases between. This CDR3 is 16 amino acids long.

This sequence joins TRBV20-1 and TRBJ2-5; a weak D match, TRBD2 (5 bases). V was cut by 3 bases and J by 1 base, with 9 bases left in between. Per germline, CDR1 DFQATT and CDR2 SNEGSKA (reference sequence). This CDR3 comprises 13 residues. The CDR3 DNA reads as TGCAGTGCTAGTCGGGGTACCCAAGAGACCCAGTACTTC. It encodes CSASRGTQETQYF.

In its sample, this clonotype was seen a few times. The V and J genes are TRBV3-1 and TRBJ2-7, with 7 bases that match TRBD2. Germline V gene data show CDR1 as LGHDT and CDR2 as YNNKEL (reference sequence). Unmatched junction bases numbered 5, after V lost 5 bases and J lost 7 bases. The CDR3 length is 12 residues. Here the CDR3 reads CASSIRAGEQYF. Here the CDR3 DNA reads TGTGCCAGCAGCATCCGAGCGGGAGAGCAGTACTTC.

This sequence joins TRBV7-6 and TRBJ2-3; 10 nucleotides align to TRBD2. The germline V gene encodes CDR1 SGHVS and CDR2 FNYEAQ. This CDR3 has 18 amino acids. Trimming removed 5 bases from V and 0 bases from J; junction bases left unmatched: 11. In DNA form, the CDR3 reads TGTGCCAGCAGCCCCCGCCGGGGACTAGCGTTTAGCACAGATACGCAGTATTTT. It codes for CASSPRRGLAFSTDTQYF.

This rearrangement joins TRBV11-2 to TRBJ2-7; TRBD2 aligns across 8 bases. V shed 5 bases and J 6 bases; nucleotides not matched to a gene: 15. This CDR3 region has 16 residues. From germline, CDR1 is SGHAT and CDR2 FQNNGV. CDR3 amino acids: CASSRIGGLAFFEQYF. The CDR3 DNA sequence: TGTGCCAGCAGCCGGATTGGTGGACTAGCTTTCTTCGAGCAGTACTTC.

The CDR3 nucleotides read TGTGCCAGCAGCGTATCCGGGACAGGCTACGAGCAGTACTTC. It translates to CASSVSGTGYEQYF. The chain carries TRBV7-9 and TRBJ2-7; 8 bases align to TRBD1. V shed 5 bases and J 3 bases; nucleotides not matched to a gene: 6. CDR1 and CDR2 from the germline V gene are SEHNR and FQNEAQ (reference sequence). This CDR3 has 14 residues.

The V gene is TRBV5-8, the J gene TRBJ2-7; 7 positions match TRBD1. CDR1 is SGHTS and CDR2 is YDEGEE in the germline V gene. V dropped 4 bases and J dropped 6; count of bases not matched to a gene: 7. The CDR3 totals 13 residues. In nucleotides, the CDR3 is TGTGCCAGCAGCATCCTACAGGGGAGCGAGCAGTACTTC. Protein: CASSILQGSEQYF.

This clonotype was seen only a few times. This chain connects TRBV27 to TRBJ2-3; a weak D match, TRBD2 (6 bases). V lost 3 bases and J lost 0, with 16 bases in between. Germline CDR1 reads MNHEY; CDR2 reads SMNVEV (reference sequence). This CDR3 spans 17 amino acids. The CDR3 reads CASSLSNSGSSTDTQYF. The CDR3 region has the DNA TGTGCCAGCAGTTTGTCAAATAGCGGCTCTAGCACAGATACGCAGTATTTT.